This T cell receptor (beta chain) was observed in a study of blood T cell repertoires in COVID-19. Background on the study: Sites in the United States, Italy and Spain provided acute and convalescent COVID-19 samples. From T cells, B-cell-depleted T cells, or PBMCs came the material, which was cDNA or gDNA.

Germline CDR1 and CDR2: MDHEN and SYDVKM. CDR3 length: 16 residues. J lost 0 bases, V lost 9 bases, and 10 bases had no gene match. As for this clone: In the same sample, other DNA sequences code for this CDR3.

Study processing details: Using reference gene primer amplification, nucleated cell counts were estimated. Using immunoSEQ multiplex PCR, the repertoire was profiled, and TCRdb retains in-frame clones only, with some absent. Clone size and the V and J calls come from that table; the DNA yielded D and trimming. The data hold roughly 150,000 clones, with approximately 84% observed a single time. Sequencing was done on a sample of peripheral blood. The V and J genes are TRBV28 and TRBJ2-1; 8 positions match TRBD2. This receptor was obtained from an elderly woman with acute or convalescent COVID-19. The CDR3 sequence is CASKVAGGSSYNEQFF. Here the CDR3 DNA reads TGTGCCAGTAAGGTCGCGGGAGGCTCCTCCTACAATGAGCAGTTCTTC.